Below are 23 T cell receptor beta chains sequenced from a single sample in a study of cytomegalovirus exposure and HLA in healthy donors. The PCR made use of 60 Vbeta and 13 Jbeta primers. TCRdb's copy holds only in-frame clones and misses some; the assay was immunoSEQ multiplex PCR. The repertoire holds about 130,000 clones, 65% to 90% seen once, with 0.95% to 1.5% in the top ten. Sequencing was carried out using PBMCs. The receptors originated from a girl aged 2 to 9 in good health and CMV-seronegative.

The CDR3 reads CASSLELSVTEAFF. CDR3 bases: TGTGCCAGCAGCTTAGAATTATCGGTGACTGAAGCTTTCTTT. V is TRBV11-2 and J is TRBJ1-1; D remains ambiguous. The CDR3 extends over 14 amino acids. Deletions cut 0 bases from V and 5 bases from J, with 10 bases between. Germline values: CDR1 SGHAT, CDR2 FQNNGV.

The chain employs TRBV5-4 and TRBJ1-3; D is undetermined. CDR1 SGHNT and CDR2 YYREEE come from the germline V gene (reference sequence). The CDR3 is 12 residues long. The V gene lost 9 bases and the J gene lost 0 bases, with 7 bases spanning the gap. The CDR3 DNA reads as TGTGCCATCGTGAGCTCTGGAAACACCATATATTTT. Protein sequence: CAIVSSGNTIYF.

The rearrangement links TRBV27 to TRBJ2-7; D not certain. This CDR3 region has 11 residues. Trimming took 4 bases from V and 3 from J, leaving 4 bases between them. Germline V gene data show CDR1 as MNHEY and CDR2 as SMNVEV (reference sequence). CDR3 nucleotides: TGTGCCAGCAGTTCCATCTACGAGCAGTACTTC. Its protein product is CASSSIYEQYF.

The CDR3 is CASSGQSTEKLFF. In DNA form, the CDR3 reads TGTGCCAGCTCCGGACAGTCCACGGAAAAACTGTTTTTT. The gene calls are TRBV27 and TRBJ1-4; maybe TRBD1 (6 bases). Germline-derived CDR1 and CDR2 are MNHEY and SMNVEV (reference sequence). The CDR3 consists of 13 residues. Trimming left V 8 bases short and J 8 bases short, with 15 bases between.

This sequence joins TRBV19 and TRBJ1-1; 11 positions agree with TRBD1. Germline V gene sequence: CDR1 LNHDA, CDR2 SQIVND (reference sequence). Germline trimming cut 4 bases from V and 6 bases from J; bases unmatched to any gene: 10. This CDR3 contains 16 residues. CDR3 amino acids: CASSSGTGGGYAEAFF. The CDR3 bases are TGTGCCAGTAGTAGCGGGACAGGGGGTGGGTACGCTGAAGCTTTCTTT.

In this sample, this clone turned up a few times. The chain links TRBV6-6 to TRBJ2-4, with TRBD1 matching 8 bases. Germline-derived CDR1 and CDR2 are MNHNY and SVGAGI (reference sequence). The CDR3 has 16 residues. The ends lost 5 bases at V and 1 base at J; junction bases unmatched: 7. The CDR3 loop is CASSKTGEKAKNIQYF. In DNA form, the CDR3 reads TGTGCCAGCAGTAAGACAGGGGAGAAGGCCAAAAACATTCAGTACTTC.

The V and J genes are TRBV7-2 and TRBJ2-1, with 13 bases that match TRBD2. V gave up 4 bases and J gave up 3 bases; unmatched junction bases: 9. This CDR3 region has 18 residues. Germline V gene data show CDR1 as SGHTA and CDR2 as FQGNSA. The CDR3 coding sequence is TGTGCCAGCAGCTCGGGGACTAGCGGGGCCACCATCTACAATGAGCAGTTCTTC. It encodes CASSSGTSGATIYNEQFF.

The chain combines TRBV5-1 with TRBJ2-1, with 8 bases aligning to TRBD1. This CDR3 has 15 residues. Germline-derived CDR1 and CDR2 are SGHRS and YFSETQ. The V gene end was trimmed by 1 base and the J gene end by 10 bases; junction bases not matched to a gene: 10. The CDR3 protein is CASSLSGQGQTEQFF. CDR3 bases: TGCGCCAGCAGCTTGTCCGGACAGGGCCAGACCGAGCAGTTCTTC.

The V and J genes are TRBV14 and TRBJ2-2; TRBD1 aligns across 7 bases. Losses at the gene ends were 5 bases for V and 7 bases for J; bases not matched to a gene: 7. The length of the CDR3 is 14 residues. Germline loops: CDR1 SGHDN, CDR2 FVKESK. The CDR3 loop reads CASSTTGSGGELFF. CDR3 DNA sequence: TGTGCCAGCAGCACGACAGGGTCCGGCGGGGAGCTGTTTTTT.

This chain joins TRBV6-5 and TRBJ1-6, with 9 bases lining up with TRBD1. CDR3 length: 16 residues. CDR1 MNHEY and CDR2 SVGAGI come from the germline V gene. Losses at the gene ends were 0 bases for V and 10 bases for J; bases not matched to a gene: 7. CDR3 residues: CASSYSNRGRQSPLHF. Written as DNA, the CDR3 is TGTGCCAGCAGTTACTCGAACAGGGGGCGCCAATCACCCCTCCACTTT.

The chain recombines TRBV7-6 with TRBJ2-5, with 9 bases matching TRBD1. The DNA end favors TRBJ2-7, so the J call may be wrong. The CDR3 runs to 15 residues. Germline assignment: CDR1 SGHVS and CDR2 FNYEAQ. This CDR3 is CASSLGTGVGYEQYF. The CDR3 DNA reads TGTGCCAGCAGCTTAGGGACAGGGGTGGGCTACGAGCAGTACTTC.

This clone was detected only a few times. The chain combines TRBV2 with TRBJ2-5; 13 bases are a match to TRBD2. From germline, CDR1 is SNHLY and CDR2 FYNNEI. The CDR3 totals 14 residues. V lost 6 bases, J lost 5 bases, and 3 bases stayed unmatched. The CDR3 reads CASRGTSGMETQYF. The CDR3 region has the DNA TGTGCCAGCAGGGGGACTAGCGGGATGGAGACCCAGTACTTC. Complete variable domain (other parts from reference TRBV2 and TRBJ2-5): EPEVTQTPSHQVTQMGQEVILRCVPISNHLYFYWYRQILGQKVEFLVSFYNNEISEKSEIFDDQFSVERPDGSNFTLKIRSTKLEDSAMYFCASRGTSGMETQYFGPGTRLLVL.

The V call is TRBV5-1, the J call TRBJ1-1, with TRBD1 matching 9 bases. The J segment lost 5 bases and the V segment lost 3 bases, leaving 8 bases of the junction unmatched. Germline-derived CDR1 and CDR2 are SGHRS and YFSETQ. This CDR3 has 15 amino acids. CDR3 bases: TGCGCCAGCAGCTGGGGGGACAGGGCGGAGACTGAAGCTTTCTTT. It encodes CASSWGDRAETEAFF.

V usage is TRBV7-3 and J usage is TRBJ2-1; D is possibly TRBD2 (6 bases). Per the germline V gene, CDR1 is SGHTA and CDR2 is FQGTGA. CDR3 size: 15 residues. The ends were cut back, 4 bases at V and 5 bases at J, with 15 bases in the middle. Here the CDR3 DNA reads TGTGCCAGCAGCTCGTCTAGCGCTCCTAACAATGAGCAGTTCTTC. It encodes CASSSSSAPNNEQFF.

The CDR3, as DNA: TGTGCCAGCAGCTTAGGCCAGACAGGAAACTATGGCTACACCTTC. Its translation is CASSLGQTGNYGYTF. The chain joins TRBV13 to TRBJ1-2; maybe TRBD1 (6 bases). Trimming pared 0 bases from V and 2 bases from J, leaving 10 bases between. The CDR3 runs 15 residues. Germline CDR1 reads PRHDT; CDR2 reads FYEKMQ (reference sequence).

The J gene is TRBJ2-5, the V gene TRBV5-1; D is undetermined. Germline CDR1 and CDR2: SGHRS and YFSETQ. This CDR3 is 14 amino acids long. V lost 0 bases, J lost 3 bases, and 9 bases lay in between. CDR3 coding DNA: TGCGCCAGCAGCTTGGCCTTAGGAGAAGAGACCCAGTACTTC. Its protein product is CASSLALGEETQYF.

This clone was recorded once. The J gene is TRBJ1-4, the V gene TRBV11-2; 7 nucleotides align to TRBD1. V trimming: 2 bases; J trimming: 4 bases; junction bases outside the gene matches: 16. CDR1 and CDR2 (germline): SGHAT, FQNNGV. The CDR3 extends over 19 amino acids. The CDR3 region is CASSLQIRSRGYGNEKLFF. The CDR3 coding sequence is TGTGCCAGCAGCTTACAGATAAGGTCCAGGGGGTATGGTAATGAAAAACTGTTTTTT.

This clone was seen a few times. The chain uses TRBV5-1 and TRBJ2-1; the D gene is possibly TRBD2 (5 bases). This CDR3 comprises 15 residues. Trimming cost V 5 bases and J 0 bases, with 12 bases left between them. Germline V gene data show CDR1 as SGHRS and CDR2 as YFSETQ. CDR3: CASRPVRDSYNEQFF. The CDR3 nucleotides are TGCGCCAGCAGACCAGTTCGGGACTCCTACAATGAGCAGTTCTTC.

The table lists this clone with a few counts. The V gene is TRBV4-1, the J gene TRBJ1-5; D may be TRBD1 (5 bases). This CDR3 contains 15 residues. V was trimmed by 0 bases and J by 5 bases, leaving 11 bases between them. Germline values: CDR1 MGHRA, CDR2 YSYEKL. CDR3 bases: TGCGCCAGCAGCCAAGATGGGGCCGTTGATCAGCCCCAGCATTTT. This encodes CASSQDGAVDQPQHF.

The chain combines TRBV27 with TRBJ2-4, with 7 bases fitting TRBD2. Losses at the gene ends were 3 bases for V and 6 bases for J; bases not matched to a gene: 8. CDR1 and CDR2 from the germline V gene are MNHEY and SMNVEV (reference sequence). The CDR3 loop spans 15 amino acids. CDR3 nucleotide sequence: TGTGCCAGCAGTTTTCTGCGGGAGATGGGAAACATTCAGTACTTC. It yields the protein CASSFLREMGNIQYF.

The chain employs TRBV6-4 and TRBJ1-6; TRBD1 might be the D (5 bases). Germline CDR1 is MRHNA and CDR2 is SNTAGT. Trimming took off 2 bases at V and 0 bases at J, with 11 bases between the two ends. This CDR3 region has 17 residues. CDR3 nucleotides: TGTGCCAGCAGTGACCGAGCGGGGGACTCCTATAATTCACCCCTCCACTTT. Its protein is CASSDRAGDSYNSPLHF.

The chain has TRBV5-1 and TRBJ1-1; tentative D call: TRBD1 (5 bases). Germline V gene sequence: CDR1 SGHRS, CDR2 YFSETQ. CDR3 length: 12 amino acids. The V end was cut by 2 bases, the J end by 3 bases, with 5 bases between. CDR3: CASSLQDTEAFF. The CDR3 DNA follows: TGCGCCAGCAGCTTACAGGACACTGAAGCTTTCTTT.

This chain connects TRBV5-6 to TRBJ2-1; the D gene is possibly TRBD2 (6 bases). The CDR3 covers 15 residues. The V gene lost 2 bases and the J gene lost 0 bases, with 9 bases spanning the gap. The V gene's germline CDR1 is SGHDT and CDR2 YYEEEE. The CDR3: CASSFGGTSYNEQFF. DNA for the CDR3: TGTGCCAGCAGCTTCGGCGGGACCTCCTACAATGAGCAGTTCTTC.